A selection of T cell receptor beta chains follows, all from one sample in a study of Ad26.COV2.S vaccination and SARS-CoV-2 variants. Clones were sequenced by immunoSEQ multiplex PCR, and TCRdb holds only the in-frame ones, with some missing. The sample holds approximately 400,000 clones; approximately 83% are singletons and the top ten take around 7%. This specimen was peripheral blood, taken in a trial of Ad26.COV2.S vaccine versus placebo. Receptors were obtained from a person aged 18-60 years who received the Ad26.COV2.S COVID-19 vaccine or a placebo. Each CDR3 is given with its conserved first and last residue.

J gene,V gene,CDR3 protein
TRBJ2-1,TRBV27,CASMTRADRNEQFF
TRBJ1-1,TRBV6-5,CASYYGLNTEAFF
TRBJ1-1,TRBV12-5,CASAPLRGNTEAFF
TRBJ1-6,TRBV4-3,CASSRGQGGSPLHF
TRBJ1-1,TRBV5-6,CASSLERGRTGSEAFF
TRBJ1-6,TRBV7-3,CASSSGQANSPLHF
TRBJ1-4,TRBV7-9,CASSLVWGSNEKLFF
TRBJ2-2,TRBV7-3,CASSRRTGGTGELFF
TRBJ1-1,TRBV3-1/TRBV3-2,CASSRAGRGYVEAFF
TRBJ1-1,TRBV5-1,CASSAGQGWDTEAFF
TRBJ2-1,TRBV9,CASSPRGTSGYNEQFF
TRBJ1-2,TRBV7-9,CASSPETGYPYGYTF
TRBJ1-4,TRBV6-5,CASSPGEEKLFF
TRBJ2-7,TRBV11-1,CASSVGTSTYEQYF
TRBJ2-1,TRBV12-3/TRBV12-4,CASSRTEQFF
TRBJ1-6,TRBV7-2,CASSLGRSRYNSPLHF
TRBJ1-4,TRBV12-3/TRBV12-4,CASSLGEKLFF
TRBJ2-5,TRBV18,CASSPGLQETQYF
TRBJ1-2,TRBV2,CASRGRGLSYGYTF
TRBJ1-2,TRBV7-9,CASSLTGDYGYTF
TRBJ1-3,TRBV11-2,CASSPTPFSGNTIYF
TRBJ1-1,TRBV27,CASSSLTGNTEAFF
TRBJ2-5,TRBV6-6,CASLAGTQETQYF
TRBJ2-7,TRBV9,CASSVEGDPSYEQYF
TRBJ2-5,TRBV19,CASRTSTQETQYF
TRBJ2-5,TRBV5-5,CASSLARGREARETQYF
TRBJ1-6,TRBV28,CASSFRGGNSPLHF
TRBJ2-7,TRBV2,CASARQGISYEQYF
TRBJ1-1,TRBV5-1,CASSSEGSNTEAFF
TRBJ1-2,TRBV6-5,CASCYRFNYGYTF
TRBJ2-1,TRBV7-8,CASSLELLRDGYNEQFF
TRBJ2-2,TRBV6-5,CASSPITTNTGELFF
TRBJ2-7,TRBV4-2,CASSRGLAGGDHEQYF
TRBJ2-3,TRBV11-2,CASSLASGRVYTQYF
TRBJ1-2,TRBV20-1,CSARRGEGYTF
TRBJ1-3,TRBV7-8,CASSLVVGPGNTIYF
TRBJ1-1,TRBV18,CASSRQQGLGDTEAFF
TRBJ2-3,TRBV11-2,CASSQTRGRTDTQYF
TRBJ1-1,TRBV19,CASSMSQHEAFF
TRBJ2-1,TRBV24-1,CATSDRRTSFSYNEQFF
TRBJ2-4,TRBV7-9,CANGDSRNIQYF
TRBJ2-1,TRBV24-1,CATSDSGLAGAYEQFF
TRBJ1-5,TRBV15,CATSRLPGQGRQPQHF
TRBJ2-3,TRBV24-1,CATSDATGGVFGTQYF
TRBJ2-5,TRBV5-4,CASSHPERETQYF